This record concerns one T cell receptor (beta chain) sequence. TCRdb independently ran MiXCR on the PCR reads; one entry per CDR3 protein. The sample contains under 800,000 distinct CDR3 sequences, about 25% of which appear only once. V was cut by 6 bases and J by 6 bases, with 6 bases left in between. The CDR3 sequence is 11 residues long. Using a CD8+CD4-CCR7+CD45RA+ phenotype, naive CD8 T cells were sorted. This entry comes from a study of molecular identifiers for immune sequencing clone quantification. This chain joins TRBV12-3 or TRBV12-4 and TRBJ2-1, with unresolved D. Specimen: naive CD8+ T cells from blood, with Jurkat cell RNA spiked in. Noted subset: FACS-sorted CD8+CD4-CCR7+CD45RA+ naive T cells. This TCR was sampled from a human donor in good health. Some libraries in this study had Jurkat cell RNA spiked in. The CDR3 nucleotides are TGTGCCAGCAGGTGCGTCAATGAGCAGTTCTTC. This codes for CASRCVNEQFF.